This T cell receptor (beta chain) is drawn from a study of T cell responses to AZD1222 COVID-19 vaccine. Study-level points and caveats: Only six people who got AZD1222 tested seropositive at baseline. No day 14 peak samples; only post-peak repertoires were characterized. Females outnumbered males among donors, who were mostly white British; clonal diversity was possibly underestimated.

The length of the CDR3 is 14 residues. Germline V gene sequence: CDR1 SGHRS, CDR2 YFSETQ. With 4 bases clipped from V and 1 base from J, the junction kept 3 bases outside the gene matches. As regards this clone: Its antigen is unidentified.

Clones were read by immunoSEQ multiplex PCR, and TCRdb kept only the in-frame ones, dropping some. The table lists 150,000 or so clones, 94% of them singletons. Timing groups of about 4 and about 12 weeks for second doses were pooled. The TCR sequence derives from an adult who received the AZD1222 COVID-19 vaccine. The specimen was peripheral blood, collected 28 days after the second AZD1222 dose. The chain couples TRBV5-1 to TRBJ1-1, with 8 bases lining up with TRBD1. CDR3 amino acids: CASSPQGANTEAFF. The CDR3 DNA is TGCGCCAGCAGCCCCCAGGGGGCGAACACTGAAGCTTTCTTT. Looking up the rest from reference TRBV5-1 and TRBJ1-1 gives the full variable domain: KAGVTQTPRYLIKTRGQQVTLSCSPISGHRSVSWYQQTPGQGLQFLFEYFSETQRNKGNFPGRFSGRQFSNSRSEMNVSTLELGDSALYLCASSPQGANTEAFFGQGTRLTVV.